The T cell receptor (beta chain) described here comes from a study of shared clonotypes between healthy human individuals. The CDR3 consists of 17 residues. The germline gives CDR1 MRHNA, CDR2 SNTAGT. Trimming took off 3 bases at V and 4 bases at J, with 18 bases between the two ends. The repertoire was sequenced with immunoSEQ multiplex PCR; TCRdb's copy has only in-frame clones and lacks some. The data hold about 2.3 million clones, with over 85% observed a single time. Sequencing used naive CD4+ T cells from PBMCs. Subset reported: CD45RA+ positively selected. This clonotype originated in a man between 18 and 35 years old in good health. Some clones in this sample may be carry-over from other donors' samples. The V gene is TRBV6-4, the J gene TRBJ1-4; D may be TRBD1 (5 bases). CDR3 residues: CASSERVGELGNEKLFF. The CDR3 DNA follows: TGTGCCAGCAGTGAAAGGGTAGGGGAATTGGGTAATGAAAAACTGTTTTTT.